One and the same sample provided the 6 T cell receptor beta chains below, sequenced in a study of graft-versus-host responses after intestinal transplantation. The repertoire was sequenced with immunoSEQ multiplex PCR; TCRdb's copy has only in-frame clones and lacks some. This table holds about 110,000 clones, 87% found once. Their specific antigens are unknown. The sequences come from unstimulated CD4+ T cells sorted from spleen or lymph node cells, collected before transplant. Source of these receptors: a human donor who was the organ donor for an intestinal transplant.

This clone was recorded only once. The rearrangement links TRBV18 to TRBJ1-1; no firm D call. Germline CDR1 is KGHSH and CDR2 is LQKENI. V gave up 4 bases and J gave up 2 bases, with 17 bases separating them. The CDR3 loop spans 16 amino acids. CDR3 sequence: CASSLTAADLNTEAFF. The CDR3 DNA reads TGTGCCAGCTCACTAACCGCGGCAGACCTTAACACTGAAGCTTTCTTT.

This chain's CDR3 is CASSLAWTSIYEQYF. CDR3 DNA: TGCGCCAGCAGCTTGGCCTGGACTAGTATCTACGAGCAGTACTTC. The chain uses TRBV5-1 and TRBJ2-5; the match to TRBD2 covers 7 bases. Judging by the DNA end, TRBJ2-7 fits better; the J call may be wrong. The CDR3 contains 15 residues. The germline gives CDR1 SGHRS, CDR2 YFSETQ.

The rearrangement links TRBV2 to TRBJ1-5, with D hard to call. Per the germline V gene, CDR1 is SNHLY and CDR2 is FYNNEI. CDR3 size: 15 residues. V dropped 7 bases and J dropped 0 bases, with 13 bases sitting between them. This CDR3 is CASILTMGSNQPQHF. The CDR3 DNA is TGTGCCAGCATTCTTACAATGGGTAGCAATCAGCCCCAGCATTTT.

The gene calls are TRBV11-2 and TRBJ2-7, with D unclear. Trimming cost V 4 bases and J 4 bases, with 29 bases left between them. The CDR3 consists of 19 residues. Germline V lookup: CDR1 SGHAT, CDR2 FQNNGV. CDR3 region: CASSSEIAPNPRFRYEQYF. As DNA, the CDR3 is TGTGCCAGCAGCTCTGAAATCGCTCCCAATCCGCGCTTTCGATACGAGCAGTACTTC.

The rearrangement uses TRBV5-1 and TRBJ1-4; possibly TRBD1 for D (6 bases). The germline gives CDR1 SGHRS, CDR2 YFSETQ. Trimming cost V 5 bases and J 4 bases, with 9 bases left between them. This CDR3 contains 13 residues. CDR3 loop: CASRGGFNEKLFF. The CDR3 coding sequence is TGCGCCAGCAGAGGGGGGTTTAATGAAAAACTGTTTTTT.

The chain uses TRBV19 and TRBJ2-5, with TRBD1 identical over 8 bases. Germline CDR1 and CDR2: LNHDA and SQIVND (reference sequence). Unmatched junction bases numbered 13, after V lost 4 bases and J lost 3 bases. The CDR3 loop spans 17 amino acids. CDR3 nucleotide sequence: TGTGCCAGTAGTACGTGGACAGGGTCAGCTCGAAAAGAGACCCAGTACTTC. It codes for CASSTWTGSARKETQYF.